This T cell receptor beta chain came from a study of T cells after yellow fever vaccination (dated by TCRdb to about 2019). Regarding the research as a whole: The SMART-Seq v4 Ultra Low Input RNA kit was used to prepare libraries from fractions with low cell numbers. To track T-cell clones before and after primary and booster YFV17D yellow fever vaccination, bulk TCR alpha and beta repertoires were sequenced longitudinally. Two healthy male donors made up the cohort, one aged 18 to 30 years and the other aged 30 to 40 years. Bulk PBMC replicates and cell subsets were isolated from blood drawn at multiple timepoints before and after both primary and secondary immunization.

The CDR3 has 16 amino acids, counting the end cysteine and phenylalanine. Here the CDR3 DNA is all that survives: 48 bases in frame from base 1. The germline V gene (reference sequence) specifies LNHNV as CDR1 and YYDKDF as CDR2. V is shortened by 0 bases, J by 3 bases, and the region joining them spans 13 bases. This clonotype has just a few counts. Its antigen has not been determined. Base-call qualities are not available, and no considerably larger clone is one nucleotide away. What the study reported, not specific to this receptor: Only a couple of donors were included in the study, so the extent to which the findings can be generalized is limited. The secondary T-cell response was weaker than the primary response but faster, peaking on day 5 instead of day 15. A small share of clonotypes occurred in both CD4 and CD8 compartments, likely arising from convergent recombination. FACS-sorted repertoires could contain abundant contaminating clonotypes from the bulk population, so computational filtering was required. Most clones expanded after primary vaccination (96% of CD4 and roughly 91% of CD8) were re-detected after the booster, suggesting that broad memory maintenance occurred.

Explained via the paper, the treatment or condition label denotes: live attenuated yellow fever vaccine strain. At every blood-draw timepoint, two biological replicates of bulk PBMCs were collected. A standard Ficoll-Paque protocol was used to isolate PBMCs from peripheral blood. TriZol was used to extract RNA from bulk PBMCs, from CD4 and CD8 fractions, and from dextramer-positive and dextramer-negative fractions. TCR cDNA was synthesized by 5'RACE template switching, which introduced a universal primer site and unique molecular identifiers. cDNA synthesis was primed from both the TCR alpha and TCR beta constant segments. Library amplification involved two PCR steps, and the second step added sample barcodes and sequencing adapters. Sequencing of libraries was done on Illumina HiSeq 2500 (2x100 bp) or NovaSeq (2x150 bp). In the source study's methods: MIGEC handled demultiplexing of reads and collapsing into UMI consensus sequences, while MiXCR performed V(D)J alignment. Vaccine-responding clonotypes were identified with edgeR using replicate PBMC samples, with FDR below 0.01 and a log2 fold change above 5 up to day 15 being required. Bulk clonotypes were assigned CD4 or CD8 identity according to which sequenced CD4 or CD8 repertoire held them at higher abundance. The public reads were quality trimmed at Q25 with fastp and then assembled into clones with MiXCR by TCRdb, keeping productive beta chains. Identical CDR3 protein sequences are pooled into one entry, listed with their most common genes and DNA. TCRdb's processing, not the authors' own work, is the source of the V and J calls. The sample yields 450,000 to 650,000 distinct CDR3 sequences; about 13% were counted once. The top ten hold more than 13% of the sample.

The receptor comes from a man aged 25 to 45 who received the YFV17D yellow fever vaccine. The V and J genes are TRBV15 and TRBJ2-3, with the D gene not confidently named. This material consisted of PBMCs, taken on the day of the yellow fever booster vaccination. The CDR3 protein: CATSRESNGPTDTQYF. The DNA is TGTGCCACCAGCAGAGAGTCTAACGGGCCTACAGATACGCAGTATTTT. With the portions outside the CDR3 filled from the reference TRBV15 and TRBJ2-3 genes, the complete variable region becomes DAMVIQNPRYQVTQFGKPVTLSCSQTLNHNVMYWYQQKSSQAPKLLFHYYDKDFNNEADTPDNFQSRRPNTSFCFLDIRSPGLGDTAMYLCATSRESNGPTDTQYFGPGTRLTVL.